The 5 T cell receptor beta chains reported below all come from one sample, sequenced in a study of shared clonotypes between healthy human individuals (dated by TCRdb to 2019 to 2021). Library creation used the immunoSEQ multiplex PCR assay. TCRdb re-hosts the immuneACCESS table, in-frame sequences only. Its copies lack some clones; in the studies checked, an unresolved V gene accounts for under half of them, and the cause for the rest is not known. The sample data list 490,000 or so clones, and roughly 78% of these were observed just once. Roughly 12% of the sample rests with the top ten. The specimen was PBMCs. These receptors were collected from a woman aged 40-49 years in good health. Some clones in this sample may be carry-over from other donors' samples.

The V and J genes are TRBV7-9 and TRBJ2-7, with a tentative D call TRBD2 (6 bases). The germline gives CDR1 SEHNR, CDR2 FQNEAQ (reference sequence). The CDR3 is 14 amino acids. Trimming stripped 3 bases from V and 3 bases from J, with 12 bases between. CDR3 bases: TGTGCCAGCAGCTTGGGGGGAAGGGGCTACGAGCAGTACTTC. Protein sequence: CASSLGGRGYEQYF.

The chain carries TRBV5-1 and TRBJ1-1; no definite D call. Germline lookup yields CDR1 SGHRS and CDR2 YFSETQ. V lost 0 bases, J lost 3 bases, and 6 bases lay in between. This CDR3 region has 13 residues. As DNA, the CDR3 is TGCGCCAGCAGCTTGGAGGCTGACACTGAAGCTTTCTTT. Translated, it gives CASSLEADTEAFF. Filled out from reference TRBV5-1 and TRBJ1-1, the complete variable domain reads KAGVTQTPRYLIKTRGQQVTLSCSPISGHRSVSWYQQTPGQGLQFLFEYFSETQRNKGNFPGRFSGRQFSNSRSEMNVSTLELGDSALYLCASSLEADTEAFFGQGTRLTVV.

A remark on this clone: It is likely a read error: a sequence one base away is far more abundant. The gene calls are TRBV11-2 and TRBJ2-7, with D tentatively TRBD1 (6 bases). Per the germline V gene, CDR1 is SGHAT and CDR2 is FQNNGV. The CDR3 runs to 13 residues. V dropped 4 bases and J dropped 2 bases, with 9 bases sitting between them. The CDR3 DNA reads as TGTGCCAGCAGCTCCAGGACAGCCTACGAGCAGTACTTC. Translated, it gives CASSSRTAYEQYF.

Here the CDR3 DNA reads TGTGCCAGCAGCCCCCAGACTAGCGGGAGAAGAACCGGGGAGCTGTTTTTT. It is translated as CASSPQTSGRRTGELFF. The chain links TRBV13 to TRBJ2-2, with 12 positions matching TRBD2. There are 17 residues in the CDR3. With V trimmed by 5 bases and J by 5 bases, 9 bases remained unmatched. The germline V gene encodes CDR1 PRHDT and CDR2 FYEKMQ (reference sequence).

A single count supports this clone. This sequence joins TRBV4-1 and TRBJ2-5, with D unclear. The CDR3 is 15 residues long. V lost 1 base and J 1 base, leaving 10 bases between the germline ends. Germline assignment: CDR1 MGHRA and CDR2 YSYEKL. The CDR3 spells CASSQGFSTQETQYF. DNA of the CDR3: TGCGCCAGCAGCCAAGGCTTTAGCACCCAAGAGACCCAGTACTTC.